A selection of T cell receptor beta chains follows, all from one sample in a study of STAT5B mutations in CD4+ large granular lymphocyte leukemia. Clones were sequenced by immunoSEQ multiplex PCR, and TCRdb holds only the in-frame ones, with some missing. The profile shows 30,000 or so clones, around four fifths of them singletons. Material for sequencing was CD4+ T cells from blood buffy coats. The receptors here all came from a human donor in good health. The CDR3 runs from the conserved cysteine through the conserved F or W. The D gene is left open where the match is weak. Size is omitted from some rows. Given values are once, few, many or a class for expanded clones.

>few|TRBJ1-5|NA|TRBV30
CAWSVRDNQPQHF
TGTGCCTGGAGTGTCCGGGACAATCAGCCCCAGCATTTT
>NA|TRBJ2-1|NA|TRBV19
CASTVGPVAGEQFF
TGTGCCAGTACCGTTGGCCCGGTTGCTGGCGAGCAGTTCTTC
>NA|TRBJ2-7|NA|TRBV27
CASSDEPGPPGEQYF
TGTGCCAGCAGCGACGAACCGGGTCCGCCCGGCGAGCAGTACTTC
>NA|TRBJ2-7|TRBD2|TRBV27
CASSSTRLAGGPKGEQYF
TGTGCCAGCAGTTCAACGAGACTAGCGGGAGGGCCTAAAGGCGAGCAGTACTTC
>NA|TRBJ1-1|NA|TRBV29-1
CSVGHGMNTEAFF
TGCAGCGTTGGGCACGGAATGAACACTGAAGCTTTCTTT
>NA|TRBJ2-7|NA|TRBV25-1
CASSDDRTYEQYF
TGTGCCAGCAGTGACGACAGAACCTACGAGCAGTACTTC
>once|TRBJ2-7|TRBD1|TRBV6-1
CASRRTGTGSEQYF
TGTGCCAGCAGGAGAACCGGGACAGGGAGCGAGCAGTACTTC
>NA|TRBJ2-7|NA|TRBV19
CASADGGAAERYEQYF
TGTGCCAGCGCCGACGGGGGAGCAGCAGAACGCTACGAGCAGTACTTC
>NA|TRBJ1-2|TRBD1|TRBV30
CARRSGTEGSGYTF
TGTGCCCGGAGATCGGGGACAGAGGGGAGCGGCTACACCTTC
>once|TRBJ2-7|NA|TRBV28
CASSVGGRFDEQYF
TGTGCCAGCAGTGTCGGGGGACGGTTTGATGAGCAGTACTTC
>NA|TRBJ2-7|NA|TRBV6-8
CASSYRDIRYEQYF
TGTGCCAGCAGTTACCGGGACATACGATACGAGCAGTACTTC
>NA|TRBJ2-6|NA|TRBV11-2
CASSRRGRGAGANVLTF
TGTGCCAGCAGCCGCCGGGGCCGGGGAGCTGGGGCCAACGTCCTGACTTTC
>NA|TRBJ1-2|NA|TRBV5-4
CASSPASRGLYGYTF
TGTGCCAGCAGCCCCGCGTCCAGGGGACTCTATGGCTACACCTTC
>NA|TRBJ2-1|TRBD1|TRBV9
CASSVVPGQGNEQFF
TGTGCCAGCAGCGTAGTGCCGGGACAGGGCAATGAGCAGTTCTTC
>NA|TRBJ1-1|NA|TRBV2
CASSGGRGPNTEAFF
TGTGCCAGCAGTGGAGGTCGGGGGCCAAACACTGAAGCTTTCTTT
>NA|TRBJ1-6|TRBD1|TRBV5-4
CASSLAGGPSSSPLHF
TGTGCCAGCAGCTTGGCAGGGGGCCCCTCCAGCTCACCCCTCCACTTT
>NA|TRBJ2-1|NA|TRBV5-1
CASSGDSLDNEQFF
TGCGCCAGCAGCGGCGACAGCCTAGACAATGAGCAGTTCTTC
>NA|TRBJ2-6|NA|TRBV4-3
CASSQGSGGANVLTF
TGCGCCAGCAGCCAAGGGAGTGGTGGGGCCAACGTCCTGACTTTC
>NA|TRBJ1-5|NA|TRBV27
CASSLSFRGYQPQHF
TGTGCCAGCAGTTTATCTTTCCGGGGGTATCAGCCCCAGCATTTT
>NA|TRBJ2-1|NA|TRBV29-1
CSVGQAGRGEEQFF
TGCAGCGTTGGCCAGGCAGGGCGAGGTGAAGAGCAGTTCTTC
>NA|TRBJ2-2|NA|TRBV19
CASRTDGGTGELFF
TGTGCCAGTAGAACAGACGGGGGAACCGGGGAGCTGTTTTTT
>once|TRBJ1-1|NA|TRBV27
CASSFGKNTEAFF
TGTGCCAGCAGTTTCGGAAAGAACACTGAAGCTTTCTTT
>NA|TRBJ2-1|NA|TRBV25-1
CASSQSNYNEQFF
TGTGCCAGCAGTCAAAGCAATTACAATGAGCAGTTCTTC
>NA|TRBJ2-3|NA|TRBV5-6
CASSIRGFTDTQYF
TGTGCCAGCAGCATAAGAGGATTCACAGATACGCAGTATTTT
>NA|TRBJ2-3|TRBD2|TRBV19
CASSIGSGRGWRDTQYF
TGTGCCAGTAGTATAGGGAGCGGGAGGGGTTGGCGAGATACGCAGTATTTT
>NA|TRBJ1-2|NA|TRBV25-1
CASSEYIGDYGYTF
TGTGCCAGCAGTGAATATATAGGGGACTATGGCTACACCTTC
>NA|TRBJ2-3|NA|TRBV28
CASSSRRLPPFTDTQYF
TGTGCCAGCAGTAGCCGGAGGCTCCCACCATTCACAGATACGCAGTATTTT
>NA|TRBJ1-6|NA|TRBV30
CAWSVSQQNSPLHF
TGTGCCTGGAGTGTTTCACAGCAGAATTCACCCCTCCACTTT
>few|TRBJ1-1|NA|TRBV7-2
CASNRAYATEAFF
TGTGCCAGCAACAGGGCATACGCGACTGAAGCTTTCTTT
>NA|TRBJ1-4|NA|TRBV7-3
CASSLRGLKAAEVEKLFF
TGTGCCAGCAGCTTGCGAGGGCTCAAGGCAGCCGAAGTCGAAAAACTGTTTTTT